These 5 T cell receptor beta chains were all obtained from the same sample, sequenced in a study of blood T cell repertoires in COVID-19. Produced via immunoSEQ multiplex PCR; TCRdb's table is partial and in-frame only. The sample has hundreds of thousands of clones; around 89% are singletons. The sample comprised peripheral blood. These receptors originate from a woman under 40 who had recovered from COVID-19.

The J gene is TRBJ1-1, the V gene TRBV5-1; the D is unclear. The CDR3 has 14 residues. V was shortened by 6 bases and J by 4 bases, with 16 bases between the two germline ends. Germline V lookup: CDR1 SGHRS, CDR2 YFSETQ. This chain's CDR3 is CASTSTRSATEAFF. The CDR3 DNA is TGCGCCAGCACCTCCACTCGAAGTGCCACTGAAGCTTTCTTT.

As concerns this clone: The sample carries other DNA sequences with the same CDR3. This sequence joins TRBV18 and TRBJ1-3; 7 bases fit TRBD1. After removal of 3 bases from V and 2 bases from J, the junction contained 4 bases not matched to a gene. This CDR3 contains 15 residues. Per the germline V gene, CDR1 is KGHSH and CDR2 is LQKENI. The CDR3 here is CASSPLGTAGNTIYF. The CDR3 DNA reads as TGTGCCAGCTCACCCCTCGGGACAGCTGGAAACACCATATATTTT. Based on the CDR3 plus reference TRBV18 and TRBJ1-3, the full variable domain is NAGVMQNPRHLVRRRGQEARLRCSPMKGHSHVYWYRQLPEEGLKFMVYLQKENIIDESGMPKERFSAEFPKEGPSILRIQQVVRGDSAAYFCASSPLGTAGNTIYFGEGSWLTVV.

This clone appeared a few times. The rearrangement links TRBV7-6 to TRBJ2-2; 13 nucleotides match TRBD2. Germline V gene data show CDR1 as SGHVS and CDR2 as FNYEAQ. Unmatched junction bases numbered 4, after V lost 5 bases and J lost 4 bases. The CDR3 loop spans 16 amino acids. CDR3 coding DNA: TGTGCCAGCAGCGGTAGACTAGCGGGGGGCACCGGGGAGCTGTTTTTT. It specifies CASSGRLAGGTGELFF.

The genes are TRBV28 and TRBJ1-2; 9 bases fit TRBD1. Germline lookup yields CDR1 MDHEN and CDR2 SYDVKM. After removal of 4 bases from V and 6 bases from J, the junction contained 0 bases not matched to a gene. CDR3 length: 12 amino acids. CDR3: CASSWTGDGYTF. In nucleotides, the CDR3 is TGTGCCAGCAGTTGGACAGGGGATGGCTACACCTTC.

The chain links TRBV28 to TRBJ2-7, with 10 bases identical to TRBD1. Germline V CDR1 and CDR2: MDHEN, SYDVKM. The CDR3 has 17 residues. V trimming: 6 bases; J trimming: 3 bases; junction bases outside the gene matches: 14. The CDR3 here is CASSPQATGTGVYEQYF. CDR3 DNA: TGTGCCAGCAGCCCACAGGCGACCGGGACAGGGGTCTACGAGCAGTACTTC.